This TCR beta chain was obtained from a study of blood T cells in healthy people across ages. Primed by a sample-barcoded 5' primer and a J-beta primer mix, a second PCR proceeded for 7 to 11 cycles. Each sample yielded at least 2.5 million CDR3-containing paired-end reads. TCRdb re-called the 5' RACE reads through MiXCR, storing one row per CDR3 protein. The sample holds more than 500,000 distinct CDR3 sequences; around 27% are singletons and the top ten take approximately 3.6%. There are 12 residues in the CDR3. Between the trimmed V and J ends, which lost 3 bases and 8 bases, there was a span of 9 bases. Germline CDR1 KGHSH, CDR2 LQKENI. This clonotype has only a few counts. These data were also filed under a second study, of T cells of mothers and their children.

Sequences were obtained from blood. This chain uses TRBV18 with TRBJ2-3, with D hard to call. The TCR comes from a boy aged 2 to 10 in good health. The CDR3 spells CASSPRPSTQYF. CDR3 DNA: TGTGCCAGCTCACCCCGCCCCAGTACGCAGTATTTT.